This entry lists 25 T cell receptor beta chains sequenced from one sample in a study of cytomegalovirus exposure and HLA in healthy donors. PCR was performed using 60 Vbeta and 13 Jbeta primers. Clones were read by immunoSEQ multiplex PCR, and TCRdb kept only the in-frame ones, dropping some. The table includes 150,000 to 200,000 clones, just under 80% detected once. Sequences were obtained from PBMCs. These receptors were obtained from a woman in her twenties or thirties in good health and CMV-seropositive.

The gene calls are TRBV4-3 and TRBJ2-4, with D tentatively TRBD1 (5 bases). V was pared by 1 base and J by 2 bases, with 12 bases between. CDR1 LGHNA and CDR2 YSLEER come from the germline V gene. The CDR3 sequence is 16 residues long. In DNA, the CDR3 is TGCGCCAGCAGCCAAGGGGATCAGGGTTCCAAAAACATTCAGTACTTC. Its translation: CASSQGDQGSKNIQYF.

CDR3 nucleotide sequence: TGTGCCACTAAAGCGGGAGACTCTGGGGCCAACGTCCTGACTTTC. It translates to CATKAGDSGANVLTF. The V and J genes are TRBV6-5 and TRBJ2-6, with 8 bases lining up with TRBD2. CDR3 length: 15 amino acids. Germline V gene sequence: CDR1 MNHEY, CDR2 SVGAGI. V shed 10 bases, J shed 0 bases, and the junction held 5 bases outside the gene matches.

The rearrangement links TRBV14 to TRBJ2-7, with D maybe TRBD2 (6 bases). The CDR3 contains 16 residues. CDR1 is SGHDN, CDR2 FVKESK, per germline. The V and J ends lost 2 bases and 9 bases respectively, with 23 bases between them. The CDR3 sequence is CASSQKGTREKYGQYF. The CDR3 nucleotides are TGTGCCAGCAGCCAAAAGGGTACGCGGGAAAAATATGGGCAGTACTTC.

The chain links TRBV20-1 to TRBJ2-5; tentative D call: TRBD1 (5 bases). Germline V gives CDR1 DFQATT, CDR2 SNEGSKA (reference sequence). The CDR3 length is 11 residues. V lost 6 bases and J lost 5, with 10 bases in between. CDR3 DNA sequence: TGCAGTGCACCAGGGTTCGAGACCCAGTACTTC. As protein: CSAPGFETQYF.

V usage is TRBV25-1 and J usage is TRBJ1-4, with TRBD1 as a possible D gene (5 bases). CDR3 length: 15 amino acids. CDR1 and CDR2 from the germline V gene are MGHDK and SYGVNS. Trimming removed 3 bases at V and 7 bases at J, with 15 bases between. Here the CDR3 DNA reads TGTGCCAGCAGTGATGTGGGGCCTGGGGTTGAAAAACTGTTTTTT. Residues: CASSDVGPGVEKLFF.

This clone was counted between two and nine times. The chain is built from TRBV27 and TRBJ1-1; 8 bases agree with TRBD1. CDR3 length: 17 residues. Trimming at V came to 5 bases and at J to 3 bases, leaving 14 bases not matched to a gene. From germline, CDR1 is MNHEY and CDR2 SMNVEV (reference sequence). CDR3 sequence: CASSRLGDRFSDTEAFF. CDR3 coding DNA: TGTGCCAGCAGTCGCCTCGGGGACAGGTTTAGTGACACTGAAGCTTTCTTT.

J is TRBJ2-4 and V is TRBV11-2, with D perhaps TRBD1 (6 bases). The CDR3 totals 13 residues. V lost 6 bases and J lost 9, with 15 bases in between. Germline CDR1 reads SGHAT; CDR2 reads FQNNGV. Here the CDR3 reads CASRLDSGGIQYF. CDR3 DNA: TGTGCCAGCAGGCTGGACAGTGGGGGCATTCAGTACTTC.

This clone was counted once. The chain carries TRBV5-1 and TRBJ2-7; 7 nucleotides align to TRBD1. Per germline, CDR1 SGHRS and CDR2 YFSETQ. V was pared by 4 bases and J by 4 bases, with 11 bases of the junction left unmatched. The CDR3 contains 15 residues. The CDR3 bases are TGCGCCAGCAGCCAAGGACAGGCAAGGGGATACGAGCAGTACTTC. This encodes CASSQGQARGYEQYF.

This chain connects TRBV28 to TRBJ2-3; 9 nucleotides agree with TRBD2. Unmatched junction bases numbered 7, after V lost 3 bases and J lost 0 bases. Germline V gene sequence: CDR1 MDHEN, CDR2 SYDVKM. There are 17 residues in the CDR3. CDR3 sequence reads: CASSFPSGATSTDTQYF. DNA of the CDR3: TGTGCCAGCAGTTTCCCTAGCGGGGCCACTAGCACAGATACGCAGTATTTT.

The rearrangement uses TRBV5-1 and TRBJ2-1; TRBD2 matches 12 bases. Germline V gene sequence: CDR1 SGHRS, CDR2 YFSETQ. V trimming: 3 bases; J trimming: 8 bases; junction bases outside the gene matches: 9. CDR3 length equals 16 residues. This CDR3 is CASSWRSLAGGDEQFF. The CDR3 bases are TGCGCCAGCAGCTGGCGTTCGCTAGCGGGAGGGGATGAGCAGTTCTTC.

The chain combines TRBV5-4 with TRBJ2-3; possible D gene TRBD1, 5 bases. Looked up from germline, CDR1 is SGHNT and CDR2 is YYREEE (reference sequence). CDR3 length equals 14 residues. V was cut by 5 bases and J by 3 bases, with 13 bases left in between. CDR3 protein: CASSKGASTDTQYF. CDR3 DNA: TGTGCCAGCAGTAAAGGGGCCTCAACAGATACGCAGTATTTT.

The chain recombines TRBV27 with TRBJ1-5; TRBD1 is a possible D gene (5 bases). The CDR3 runs to 14 residues. Trimming removed 9 bases at V and 7 bases at J, with 19 bases between. Per germline, CDR1 MNHEY and CDR2 SMNVEV (reference sequence). CDR3 coding DNA: TGTGCCAGTCGTCGGGCAGGGCCAGGCCAGCCCCAGCATTTT. It specifies CASRRAGPGQPQHF.

V is TRBV9 and J is TRBJ1-2; TRBD1 agrees at 7 bases. In germline, CDR1 is SGDLS, CDR2 YYNGEE. The CDR3 spans 15 residues. Losses at the gene ends were 0 bases for V and 4 bases for J; bases not matched to a gene: 6. The DNA for the CDR3 is TGTGCCAGCAGCGTAGGATCGCGGGACAGCTATGGCTACACCTTC. Translated: CASSVGSRDSYGYTF.

V usage is TRBV10-3 and J usage is TRBJ1-1; a possible D gene is TRBD1 (6 bases). The V end lost 4 bases, the J end lost 1 base, and 16 bases lay between the germline ends. This CDR3 has 16 amino acids. The germline V gene encodes CDR1 ENHRY and CDR2 SYGVKD. The chain's CDR3 is CAISGTTGKGNTEAFF. In nucleotides, the CDR3 is TGTGCCATCAGTGGAACAACAGGGAAAGGGAACACTGAAGCTTTCTTT.

This clone occurred once. J is TRBJ2-7 and V is TRBV6-1; D remains unclear. Germline assignment: CDR1 MNHNS and CDR2 SASEGT. V was shortened by 6 bases and J by 2 bases, with 5 bases between the two germline ends. CDR3 length: 11 amino acids. The CDR3: CASRRTYEQYF. CDR3 sequence (DNA): TGTGCCAGCAGGAGAACCTACGAGCAGTACTTC.

The J gene is TRBJ2-1, the V gene TRBV5-1; TRBD2 agrees at 9 bases. The CDR3 has 15 amino acids. V dropped 4 bases and J dropped 3; count of bases not matched to a gene: 5. CDR1 is SGHRS and CDR2 is YFSETQ in the germline V gene. The CDR3 region has the DNA TGCGCCAGCAGCGGTAGCGGGAGCAACTACAATGAGCAGTTCTTC. Its translation is CASSGSGSNYNEQFF.

V gene TRBV11-2 combines with J gene TRBJ1-3, with D possibly TRBD1 on 5 matching bases. CDR3 length: 16 amino acids. Trimming shortened V by 5 bases and J by 0 bases, and 14 bases separated the two germline ends. Germline CDR1 is SGHAT and CDR2 is FQNNGV. The CDR3: CASSPEGRISGNTIYF. The CDR3 nucleotides read TGTGCCAGCAGCCCGGAGGGGCGCATCTCTGGAAACACCATATATTTT.

The chain has TRBV7-6 and TRBJ1-1; D is unclear. The CDR3 contains 13 residues. CDR1 and CDR2 from the germline V gene are SGHVS and FNYEAQ. The ends were cut back, 2 bases at V and 2 bases at J, with 6 bases in the middle. The CDR3 loop reads CASSLTANTEAFF. Here the CDR3 DNA reads TGTGCCAGCAGCTTAACAGCTAACACTGAAGCTTTCTTT.

About this clone: In the same sample, other DNA sequences code for this CDR3. CDR3 coding DNA: TGTGCCAGCACTAAGACCGGGACAGGGACGGAAAAACTGTTTTTT. Translation: CASTKTGTGTEKLFF. The J gene is TRBJ1-4, the V gene TRBV6-6; TRBD1 matches at 9 bases. CDR1 is MNHNY, CDR2 SVGAGI, per germline (reference sequence). CDR3 length: 15 residues. The junction had 11 bases not matched to a gene; V was cut back by 7 bases and J by 8 bases.

The chain couples TRBV28 to TRBJ1-2; D unclear. V gave up 6 bases and J gave up 0 bases, with 11 bases separating them. The germline V gene has CDR1 MDHEN and CDR2 SYDVKM. The CDR3 is made up of 14 amino acids. The chain's CDR3 is CASSPYPANYGYTF. In nucleotides, the CDR3 is TGTGCCAGCAGCCCATACCCAGCTAACTATGGCTACACCTTC.

This clone has just a few counts. The chain recombines TRBV9 with TRBJ2-3, with 9 bases fitting TRBD2. Trimming removed 3 bases from V and 1 base from J; junction bases left unmatched: 9. Germline values: CDR1 SGDLS, CDR2 YYNGEE. This CDR3 has 17 amino acids. The CDR3 spells CASSGPSGESRTDTQYF. DNA for the CDR3: TGTGCCAGCAGCGGGCCTAGCGGGGAGAGCCGCACAGATACGCAGTATTTT.

Only one count was recorded for this clone. The chain recombines TRBV9 with TRBJ1-6; D unclear. CDR1 and CDR2 from the germline V gene are SGDLS and YYNGEE. CDR3 length: 12 residues. V lost 4 bases to trimming and J lost 10 bases, with 9 bases between them. The CDR3 here is CASSPSDSPLHF. CDR3 coding DNA: TGTGCCAGCAGCCCAAGCGACTCACCCCTCCACTTT.

The rearrangement links TRBV10-3 to TRBJ1-2, with D possibly TRBD1 on 5 matching bases. The CDR3 spans 14 residues. Germline CDR1 ENHRY, CDR2 SYGVKD. V lost 4 bases to trimming and J lost 6 bases, with 15 bases between them. CDR3 bases: TGTGCCATCAGTGTGGGACCGGGGGGGGATGGCTACACCTTC. Amino acids: CAISVGPGGDGYTF.

The chain recombines TRBV19 with TRBJ2-3; D is ambiguous. CDR3 length: 13 residues. Germline V gives CDR1 LNHDA, CDR2 SQIVND (reference sequence). The V gene lost 0 bases and the J gene lost 4 bases, with 5 bases spanning the gap. The CDR3 is CASSIDQSDTQYF. CDR3 bases: TGTGCCAGTAGTATAGATCAATCAGATACGCAGTATTTT.

The chain uses TRBV19 and TRBJ2-7; 9 nucleotides agree with TRBD2. With V trimmed by 4 bases and J by 3 bases, 7 bases remained unmatched. The CDR3 loop spans 15 amino acids. Germline-derived CDR1 and CDR2 are LNHDA and SQIVND (reference sequence). The CDR3 spells CASSRTSVSDYEQYF. DNA of the CDR3: TGTGCCAGTAGTAGGACTAGCGTCTCTGACTACGAGCAGTACTTC.